These T cell receptor beta chains were read from a single sample in a study of cytomegalovirus exposure and HLA in healthy donors. This table comes from immunoSEQ multiplex PCR, and its TCRdb copy is limited to in-frame clones, with some not included. The table has some 210,000 clones, 75% to 90% seen once. The sequenced sample was PBMCs. These receptors were collected from a man younger than 45 in good health and CMV-seronegative. The CDR3 runs from the conserved cysteine through the conserved F or W. D genes are given only for firm matches. For some rows the clone size is stated as once, few or many, or as a class when expanded; others skip it.

cdr3_length	clone_size	v_call	d_call	j_call	cdr3_aa	cdr3_nt
13	NA	TRBV11-2	NA	TRBJ2-7	CASSDRGNYEQYF	TGTGCCAGCAGCGATAGGGGGAACTACGAGCAGTACTTC
16	NA	TRBV4-2	NA	TRBJ2-7	CASSQESQATSYEQYF	TGTGCCAGCAGCCAAGAAAGTCAGGCCACCTCCTACGAGCAGTACTTC
14	NA	TRBV9	NA	TRBJ1-1	CASSGGLLNTEAFF	TGTGCCAGCAGCGGGGGACTCCTGAACACTGAAGCTTTCTTT
11	NA	TRBV29-1	TRBD1	TRBJ2-7	CSGGTGNEQYF	TGCAGCGGCGGGACAGGTAACGAGCAGTACTTC
15	NA	TRBV11-2	TRBD2	TRBJ2-5	CASSWRLAVQETQYF	TGTGCCAGCAGCTGGCGTCTAGCGGTACAAGAGACCCAGTACTTC
16	NA	TRBV19	NA	TRBJ1-2	CASSFQTGVFTYGYTF	TGTGCCAGTAGCTTCCAAACGGGGGTTTTCACCTATGGCTACACCTTC
16	NA	TRBV4-2	TRBD2	TRBJ2-7	CASSQVLTSGTYEQYF	TGTGCCAGCAGCCAAGTGCTCACTAGCGGGACCTACGAGCAGTACTTC
12	NA	TRBV7-9	NA	TRBJ2-5	CASSSREETQYF	TGTGCCAGCAGCTCGAGGGAAGAGACCCAGTACTTC
16	few	TRBV6-5	TRBD2	TRBJ2-5	CASSYVRASGKETQYF	TGTGCCAGCAGTTACGTTCGGGCTAGCGGAAAAGAGACCCAGTACTTC
14	NA	TRBV5-8	TRBD1	TRBJ2-7	CASSSRQGLSEQYF	TGTGCCAGCAGCTCGAGACAGGGGTTGTCCGAGCAGTACTTC
15	NA	TRBV6-1	TRBD2	TRBJ2-1	CASKQTGLAMDEQFF	TGTGCCAGCAAACAAACGGGACTAGCGATGGATGAGCAGTTCTTC
15	few	TRBV6-5	NA	TRBJ2-5	CASSYSRTNQETQYF	TGTGCCAGCAGTTACTCGCGGACTAACCAAGAGACCCAGTACTTC
16	NA	TRBV6-1	NA	TRBJ2-1	CASSVRRAGSYNEQFF	TGTGCCAGCAGTGTTAGAAGGGCAGGGTCCTACAATGAGCAGTTCTTC
15	once	TRBV28	NA	TRBJ2-1	CASIKALTGYNEQFF	TGTGCCAGCATTAAGGCCTTGACAGGCTACAATGAGCAGTTCTTC
17	NA	TRBV7-9	TRBD2	TRBJ2-2	CASSPLILREGTGELFF	TGTGCCAGCAGCCCGTTAATATTGCGGGAGGGCACCGGGGAGCTGTTTTTT
16	once	TRBV18	TRBD1	TRBJ2-7	CASSPLTRGPAYEQYF	TGTGCCAGCTCACCCTTAACTAGGGGGCCCGCCTACGAGCAGTACTTC